These 21 T cell receptor beta chains were all obtained from the same sample, sequenced in a study of siplizumab effects on memory and regulatory T cells. Here immunoSEQ multiplex PCR was the method, and the copy in TCRdb shows in-frame clones only, minus some. The sample has 100,000 to 120,000 clones, under 95% seen once. The source material was CD4+ T cells sorted from blood. These receptors were taken from a human donor in good health.

This clone was seen just once. The CDR3 region is CASRGSGFF. The CDR3 DNA sequence: TGTGCCTCCAGGGGGTCGGGTTTCTTT. The chain recombines TRBV30 with TRBJ1-1; 7 bases fit TRBD1. This CDR3 has 9 amino acids. The J segment lost 13 bases and the V segment lost 7 bases, leaving 6 bases of the junction unmatched. Per germline, CDR1 GTSNPN and CDR2 SVGIG (reference sequence).

This clone has only one observation. The J gene is TRBJ1-5, the V gene TRBV14; a possible D gene is TRBD1 (5 bases). Trimming shortened V by 3 bases and J by 5 bases, and 8 bases separated the two germline ends. The CDR3 contains 13 residues. The germline gives CDR1 SGHDN, CDR2 FVKESK. DNA of the CDR3: TGTGCCAGCAGCCAGGGGGTAGATCAGCCCCAGCATTTT. Translated, it gives CASSQGVDQPQHF.

In this sample, this clone turned up a few times. This chain links TRBV7-2 with TRBJ2-2, with TRBD2 matching over 12 bases. The germline CDR1 and CDR2 sequences are SGHTA and FQGNSA. The junction had 6 bases not matched to a gene; V was cut back by 9 bases and J by 7 bases. The CDR3 contains 14 residues. CDR3 nucleotide sequence: TGTGCCAGTAAAGGGACTAGCGGGTTCGGGGAGCTGTTTTTT. It yields the protein CASKGTSGFGELFF.

This chain connects TRBV27 to TRBJ1-2; D might be TRBD1 (5 bases). The CDR3 has 13 amino acids. Trimming took off 4 bases at V and 8 bases at J, with 14 bases between the two ends. Per germline, CDR1 MNHEY and CDR2 SMNVEV (reference sequence). CDR3 sequence: CASSSGPPWGYTF. For the CDR3, the DNA is TGTGCCAGCAGTTCGGGACCGCCCTGGGGCTACACCTTC.

This rearrangement joins TRBV27 to TRBJ1-2; D perhaps matches TRBD1 (5 bases). V lost 6 bases to trimming and J lost 2 bases, with 13 bases between them. The germline gives CDR1 MNHEY, CDR2 SMNVEV (reference sequence). The CDR3 sequence is 14 residues long. The CDR3 sequence is CASRAGPSNYGYTF. CDR3 nucleotide sequence: TGTGCCAGCAGAGCAGGGCCCTCAAACTATGGCTACACCTTC.

The chain combines TRBV28 with TRBJ1-1; D is unresolved. This CDR3 comprises 13 residues. The germline gives CDR1 MDHEN, CDR2 SYDVKM. Trimming pared 9 bases from V and 0 bases from J, leaving 11 bases between. The CDR3 DNA follows: TGTGCCAGTTATATGGGAATGAACACTGAAGCTTTCTTT. Translation: CASYMGMNTEAFF.

The V gene is TRBV4-1, the J gene TRBJ2-1; the D gene is possibly TRBD2 (6 bases). This CDR3 spans 15 amino acids. The germline V gene has CDR1 MGHRA and CDR2 YSYEKL. V lost 8 bases and J lost 1, with 15 bases in between. The CDR3 region has the DNA TGCGCCAGCGCGAAGGCGGGATTTTCCTACAATGAGCAGTTCTTC. It encodes CASAKAGFSYNEQFF.

The chain combines TRBV5-1 with TRBJ2-2, with D maybe TRBD2 (6 bases). CDR1 is SGHRS and CDR2 is YFSETQ in the germline V gene. The CDR3 runs 16 residues. Trimming pared 4 bases from V and 4 bases from J, leaving 17 bases between. The CDR3 is CASSTFPAGSTGELFF. The CDR3 DNA is TGCGCCAGCAGCACTTTCCCCGCGGGATCCACCGGGGAGCTGTTTTTT.

The chain recombines TRBV6-5 with TRBJ1-1; D gene unclear. CDR1 and CDR2 (germline): MNHEY, SVGAGI. V was pared by 4 bases and J by 6 bases, with 12 bases between. This CDR3 contains 13 residues. The chain's CDR3 is CASSSTRLAEAFF. The CDR3 DNA sequence: TGTGCCAGCAGTTCCACGAGGTTGGCTGAAGCTTTCTTT.

The chain combines TRBV2 with TRBJ1-5, with a possible D match to TRBD1 (6 bases). Looked up from germline, CDR1 is SNHLY and CDR2 is FYNNEI. V was pared by 4 bases and J by 4 bases, with 8 bases between. The CDR3 extends over 13 amino acids. CDR3 DNA sequence: TGTGCCAGCAGTGCCGGACAGAATCAGCCCCAGCATTTT. Residues: CASSAGQNQPQHF.

CDR3 sequence: CATSRVRGSGELFF. The DNA of the CDR3 is TGTGCCACCAGCAGAGTACGGGGTTCCGGGGAGCTGTTTTTT. This chain joins TRBV15 and TRBJ2-2; D is perhaps TRBD2 (5 bases). In germline, CDR1 is LNHNV, CDR2 YYDKDF (reference sequence). CDR3 length: 14 residues. V shed 1 base and J shed 6 bases, with 9 bases lying between them.

This clone is a singleton in its sample. The chain combines TRBV30 with TRBJ2-1; D ambiguous. Trimming left V 0 bases short and J 13 bases short, with 10 bases between. Looked up from germline, CDR1 is GTSNPN and CDR2 is SVGIG (reference sequence). The CDR3 sequence is 11 residues long. CDR3 coding DNA: TGTGCCTGGAGTGTGCACCATCATCAGTTCTTC. Translated, it gives CAWSVHHHQFF.

The V and J genes are TRBV11-1 and TRBJ2-3, with 11 bases fitting TRBD2. The CDR3 sequence is 15 residues long. V shed 2 bases and J 3 bases; nucleotides not matched to a gene: 1. The V gene's germline CDR1 is SGHAT and CDR2 FQDESV (reference sequence). CDR3: CASSLTSGSTDTQYF. The CDR3 DNA is TGTGCCAGCAGCTTAACTAGCGGGAGTACAGATACGCAGTATTTT.

The chain links TRBV29-1 to TRBJ1-2; TRBD1 aligns across 12 bases. V trimming: 0 bases; J trimming: 5 bases; junction bases outside the gene matches: 7. The CDR3 extends over 16 amino acids. Germline V lookup: CDR1 SQVTM, CDR2 ANQGSEA. The CDR3 reads CSVEDLGTGGGYGYTF. In DNA, the CDR3 is TGCAGCGTTGAAGATCTCGGGACAGGGGGCGGGTATGGCTACACCTTC.

The V and J genes are TRBV7-6 and TRBJ1-1, with D tentatively TRBD1 (5 bases). Per germline, CDR1 SGHVS and CDR2 FNYEAQ. V lost 4 bases and J 3 bases, leaving 9 bases between the germline ends. The CDR3 spans 13 residues. This CDR3 is CASSSGTYTEAFF. In nucleotides, the CDR3 is TGTGCCAGCAGCTCAGGGACCTACACTGAAGCTTTCTTT.

The rearrangement uses TRBV19 and TRBJ1-1; 9 bases are shared with TRBD1. Germline CDR1 LNHDA, CDR2 SQIVND (reference sequence). V gave up 3 bases and J gave up 4 bases; unmatched junction bases: 3. The CDR3 has 14 residues. The CDR3 nucleotides read TGTGCCAGTAGTATGACAGGGGGGATCACTGAAGCTTTCTTT. This codes for CASSMTGGITEAFF.

The rearrangement links TRBV7-2 to TRBJ2-1; D possibly corresponds to TRBD1 (5 bases). In germline, CDR1 is SGHTA, CDR2 FQGNSA. V lost 2 bases, J lost 2 bases, and 10 bases lay in between. The CDR3 length is 15 residues. Here the CDR3 DNA reads TGTGCCAGCAGCTTATTCCAGGGTACCTACAATGAGCAGTTCTTC. Translating gives CASSLFQGTYNEQFF. Filled out from reference TRBV7-2 and TRBJ2-1, the complete variable domain reads GAGVSQSPSNKVTEKGKDVELRCDPISGHTALYWYRQSLGQGLEFLIYFQGNSAPDKSGLPSDRFSAERTGGSVSTLTIQRTQQEDSAVYLCASSLFQGTYNEQFFGPGTRLTVL.

V usage is TRBV5-1 and J usage is TRBJ2-3; D is tentatively TRBD1 or TRBD2 (5 bases each). CDR1 is SGHRS, CDR2 YFSETQ, per germline. This CDR3 comprises 14 residues. V lost 5 bases to trimming and J lost 0 bases, with 10 bases between them. The CDR3: CASSQRTSTDTQYF. Here the CDR3 DNA reads TGCGCCAGCAGTCAGCGGACAAGCACAGATACGCAGTATTTT.

The V gene is TRBV6-1, the J gene TRBJ2-1; D gene uncertain. CDR1 and CDR2 (germline): MNHNS, SASEGT. The CDR3 is 12 amino acids. The ends were cut back, 6 bases at V and 6 bases at J, with 9 bases in the middle. CDR3 sequence (DNA): TGTGCCAGCAGACTCCCTGGCAATGAGCAGTTCTTC. Amino acid sequence: CASRLPGNEQFF.

The rearrangement uses TRBV6-5 and TRBJ2-7; D is perhaps TRBD2 (6 bases). CDR1 MNHEY and CDR2 SVGAGI come from the germline V gene. V dropped 4 bases and J dropped 11 bases, with 12 bases sitting between them. The length of the CDR3 is 11 residues. The CDR3 DNA is TGTGCCAGCAGTTCTAGACTAGGGGAGTACTTC. Translated: CASSSRLGEYF.

The CDR3, as DNA: TGTGCCAGCAGCTTGGACAGGGGGTATATGAACACTGAAGCTTTCTTT. Its translation is CASSLDRGYMNTEAFF. The chain carries TRBV27 and TRBJ1-1, with 10 bases identical to TRBD1. CDR1 is MNHEY, CDR2 SMNVEV, per germline (reference sequence). The CDR3 has 16 residues. J gave up 0 bases and V 6 bases, and 7 bases lay outside the gene matches.